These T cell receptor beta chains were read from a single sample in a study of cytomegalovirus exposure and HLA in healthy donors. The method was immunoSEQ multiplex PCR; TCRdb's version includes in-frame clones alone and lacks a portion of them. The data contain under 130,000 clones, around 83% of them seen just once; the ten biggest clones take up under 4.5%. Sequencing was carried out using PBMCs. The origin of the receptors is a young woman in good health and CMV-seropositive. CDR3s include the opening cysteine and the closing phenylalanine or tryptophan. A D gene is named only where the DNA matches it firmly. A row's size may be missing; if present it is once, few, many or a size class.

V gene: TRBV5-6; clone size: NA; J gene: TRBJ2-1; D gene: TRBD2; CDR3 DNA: TGTGCCAGCAGCTTGGGAGCGGCGGGAGAGGTCTACAATGAGCAGTTCTTC; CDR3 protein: CASSLGAAGEVYNEQFF
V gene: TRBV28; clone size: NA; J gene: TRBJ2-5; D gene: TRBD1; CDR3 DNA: TGTGCCAGCAGCTCCAATGGACAGGGGGCGGGGGAGACCCAGTACTTC; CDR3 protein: CASSSNGQGAGETQYF
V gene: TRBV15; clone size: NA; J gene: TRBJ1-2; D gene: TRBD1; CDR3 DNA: TGTGCCACCAGCAGAGGGACAGGGAGGTTCTACACCTTC; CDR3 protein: CATSRGTGRFYTF
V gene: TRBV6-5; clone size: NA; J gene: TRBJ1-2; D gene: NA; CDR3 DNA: TGTGCCAGCAGTTATCAGCGACCTCTGGGCTACACCTTC; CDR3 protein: CASSYQRPLGYTF
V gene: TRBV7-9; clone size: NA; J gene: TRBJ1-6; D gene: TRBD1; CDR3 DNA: TGTGCCAGCAGCCCTCCAGTTAGGGACAGCCTCCACTCACCCCTCCACTTT; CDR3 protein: CASSPPVRDSLHSPLHF
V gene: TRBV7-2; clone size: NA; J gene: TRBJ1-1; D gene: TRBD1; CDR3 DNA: TGTGCCAGCAGCCCGACAGGGATGAACACTGAAGCTTTCTTT; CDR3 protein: CASSPTGMNTEAFF
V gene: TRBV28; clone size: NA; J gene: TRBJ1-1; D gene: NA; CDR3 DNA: TGTGCCAGCAGTTGGGCCGTCAGCGGAATCACTGAAGCTTTCTTT; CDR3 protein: CASSWAVSGITEAFF
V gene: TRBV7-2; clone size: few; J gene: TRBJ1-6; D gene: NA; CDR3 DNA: TGTGCCATCCACGATAGGGGTGAACCACCCCTCCACTTT; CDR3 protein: CAIHDRGEPPLHF
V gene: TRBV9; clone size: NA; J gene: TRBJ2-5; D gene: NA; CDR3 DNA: TGTGCCAGCAGCGCCACAGGGGCGGAGGGGGAGACCCAGTACTTC; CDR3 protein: CASSATGAEGETQYF
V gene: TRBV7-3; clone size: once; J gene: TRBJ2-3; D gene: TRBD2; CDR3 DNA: TGTGCCAGCAGCCTTAGGGGGCTAGCGGGGGCGGAGGGCACAGATACGCAGTATTTT; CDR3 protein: CASSLRGLAGAEGTDTQYF
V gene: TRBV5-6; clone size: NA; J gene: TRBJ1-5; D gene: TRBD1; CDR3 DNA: TGTGCCAGCAGCTCTATGACAGGGGATCGCCATGGCTTAACCAGGCCCCAGCATTTT; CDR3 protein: CASSSMTGDRHGLTRPQHF
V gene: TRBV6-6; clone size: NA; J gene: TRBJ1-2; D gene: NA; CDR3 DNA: TGTGCCAGCACCCAAGCGGGACCCCAGAGACTCTATGGCTACACCTTC; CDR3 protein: CASTQAGPQRLYGYTF
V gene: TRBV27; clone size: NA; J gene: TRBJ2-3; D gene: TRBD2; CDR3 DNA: TGTGCCAGCAGCCTCTGGGCTAGCGGGGGTCGGGCTATCGGTACAGATACGCAGTATTTT; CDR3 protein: CASSLWASGGRAIGTDTQYF
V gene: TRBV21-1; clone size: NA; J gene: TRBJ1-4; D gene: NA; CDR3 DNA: TGTGCCAGCAGAAGCGACAGGGTTGGTGAAAAACTGTTTTTT; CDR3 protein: CASRSDRVGEKLFF
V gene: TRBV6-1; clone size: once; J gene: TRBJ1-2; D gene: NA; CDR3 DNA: TGTGCCAGCAGTGAAGCAGAGGGAGCCGTTAGTGGCTACACCTTC; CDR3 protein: CASSEAEGAVSGYTF
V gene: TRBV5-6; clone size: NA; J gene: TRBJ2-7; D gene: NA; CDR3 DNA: TGTGCCAGCAGCTTGACGACAAACCTAGCGAACCCCTACGAGCAGTACTTC; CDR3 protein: CASSLTTNLANPYEQYF
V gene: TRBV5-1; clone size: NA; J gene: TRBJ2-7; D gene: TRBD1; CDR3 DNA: TGCGCCAGCAGCCGTCTCGACAGGGGCGACGAGCAGTACTTC; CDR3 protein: CASSRLDRGDEQYF
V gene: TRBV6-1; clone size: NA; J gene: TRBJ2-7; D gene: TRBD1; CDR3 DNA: TGTGCCAGCAGCAGGGGGTTGGGGCCCTACGAGCAGTACTTC; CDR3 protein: CASSRGLGPYEQYF
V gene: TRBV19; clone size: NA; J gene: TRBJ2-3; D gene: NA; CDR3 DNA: TGTGCCAGTAGTATTGGGGCATGGGATACGCAGTATTTT; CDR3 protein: CASSIGAWDTQYF
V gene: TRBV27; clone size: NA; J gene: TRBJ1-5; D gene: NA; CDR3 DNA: TGTGCCAGCCGAGGGAGGGCCCCGTGGCATCAGCCCCAGCATTTT; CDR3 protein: CASRGRAPWHQPQHF
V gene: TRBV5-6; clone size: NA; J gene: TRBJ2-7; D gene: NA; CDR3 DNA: TGTGCCAGCAGCCGGTCAATCGGGTTCTACGAGCAGTACTTC; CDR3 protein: CASSRSIGFYEQYF
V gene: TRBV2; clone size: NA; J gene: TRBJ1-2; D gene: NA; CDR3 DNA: TGTGCCAGCAGTGTTCCGGAGAGGAATGGCTACACCTTC; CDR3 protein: CASSVPERNGYTF